One sample yielded the 20 T cell receptor beta chains listed below, sequenced in a study of blood T cell repertoires in COVID-19. Clones were sequenced by immunoSEQ multiplex PCR, and TCRdb holds only the in-frame ones, with some missing. Of under 300,000 clones listed, 87% are singletons. The sample consisted of PBMCs or T cells enriched from blood (not recorded which). The receptors stem from a young woman with acute COVID-19.

The CDR3 nucleotides read TGTGCCAGTAGTTCATACGGACAGGGCATTAGCTATGGCTACACCTTC. Residues: CASSSYGQGISYGYTF. The V and J genes are TRBV19 and TRBJ1-2, with TRBD1 matching 8 bases. The ends lost 5 bases at V and 4 bases at J; junction bases unmatched: 12. Germline-derived CDR1 and CDR2 are LNHDA and SQIVND (reference sequence). The CDR3 runs to 16 residues.

The J gene is TRBJ2-3, the V gene TRBV7-2, with a weak D call TRBD2 (6 bases). Germline V gene lookup returns CDR1 SGHTA and CDR2 FQGNSA. CDR3 length equals 16 residues. Trimming took off 4 bases at V and 4 bases at J, with 18 bases between the two ends. The CDR3 DNA reads as TGTGCCAGCAGCTACAGAGACCTAGCGATGGCAGATACGCAGTATTTT. Its protein is CASSYRDLAMADTQYF.

The J gene is TRBJ2-3, the V gene TRBV7-2; 11 bases match TRBD2. CDR3 length: 14 residues. The germline CDR1 and CDR2 sequences are SGHTA and FQGNSA. J gave up 3 bases and V 4 bases, and 0 bases lay outside the gene matches. CDR3 amino acids: CASSSSGRTDTQYF. CDR3 in DNA: TGTGCCAGCAGCTCTAGCGGGAGGACAGATACGCAGTATTTT.

This clone occurred once. V is TRBV28 and J is TRBJ2-7; maybe TRBD2 (5 bases). Trimming took off 5 bases at V and 3 bases at J, with 17 bases between the two ends. This CDR3 region has 15 residues. CDR1 is MDHEN, CDR2 SYDVKM, per germline. CDR3 residues: CASSPPRAGGYEQYF. DNA of the CDR3: TGTGCCAGCAGTCCGCCGAGGGCTGGCGGCTACGAGCAGTACTTC.

The chain couples TRBV7-9 to TRBJ1-2, with D possibly TRBD1 on 6 matching bases. The CDR3 totals 14 residues. The V gene's germline CDR1 is SEHNR and CDR2 FQNEAQ (reference sequence). Trimming shortened V by 5 bases and J by 0 bases, and 10 bases separated the two germline ends. The CDR3 sequence is CASSPGATNYGYTF. The CDR3 bases are TGTGCCAGCAGCCCAGGGGCGACTAACTATGGCTACACCTTC.

The V and J genes are TRBV28 and TRBJ2-5; maybe TRBD2 (6 bases). Trimming took off 2 bases at V and 5 bases at J, with 9 bases between the two ends. CDR1 and CDR2 from the germline V gene are MDHEN and SYDVKM. The CDR3 loop spans 13 amino acids. The CDR3 DNA is TGTGCCAGCAGTTTAAACAGCGGGGAGACCCAGTACTTC. Protein: CASSLNSGETQYF.

The rearrangement links TRBV18 to TRBJ1-2; possibly TRBD1 for D (6 bases). The germline gives CDR1 KGHSH, CDR2 LQKENI. V was cut by 6 bases and J by 3 bases, with 17 bases left in between. CDR3 length: 15 residues. CDR3 in DNA: TGTGCCAGCTCCGACCGGGGGGGCGCCGACTATGGCTACACCTTC. Translated: CASSDRGGADYGYTF.

The rearrangement joins TRBV19 to TRBJ1-5; D perhaps matches TRBD1 (5 bases). Germline V CDR1 and CDR2: LNHDA, SQIVND (reference sequence). Trimming took off 10 bases at V and 0 bases at J, with 16 bases between the two ends. The CDR3 runs to 15 residues. The CDR3 is CATRTGDYSNQPQHF. The CDR3, as DNA: TGTGCCACCAGAACAGGAGATTATAGCAATCAGCCCCAGCATTTT.

The CDR3 is CASSSRTSGSWNEQFF. The CDR3 nucleotides are TGTGCCAGCAGCTCACGGACTAGCGGGAGTTGGAATGAGCAGTTCTTC. The chain recombines TRBV7-8 with TRBJ2-1; TRBD2 aligns across 13 bases. V lost 4 bases, J lost 7 bases, and 7 bases stayed unmatched. The germline gives CDR1 SGHVS, CDR2 FQNEAQ. The CDR3 totals 16 residues.

The chain uses TRBV11-1 and TRBJ2-1, with 10 bases fitting TRBD2. V lost 5 bases, J lost 3 bases, and 7 bases stayed unmatched. The CDR3 runs 16 residues. Looked up from germline, CDR1 is SGHAT and CDR2 is FQDESV (reference sequence). CDR3: CASSTVAGGSYNEQFF. CDR3 sequence (DNA): TGTGCCAGCAGCACGGTAGCGGGGGGAAGCTACAATGAGCAGTTCTTC.

This chain joins TRBV7-2 and TRBJ1-1; TRBD1 agrees at 7 bases. The CDR3 has 15 amino acids. Germline CDR1 and CDR2: SGHTA and FQGNSA. Trimming took 3 bases from V and 0 from J; bases not matched to a gene: 4. The CDR3 loop is CASSFSDRLNTEAFF. The CDR3 bases are TGTGCCAGCAGCTTCTCGGACAGGCTGAACACTGAAGCTTTCTTT. The full variable domain, its missing parts supplied by reference TRBV7-2 and TRBJ1-1, is GAGVSQSPSNKVTEKGKDVELRCDPISGHTALYWYRQSLGQGLEFLIYFQGNSAPDKSGLPSDRFSAERTGGSVSTLTIQRTQQEDSAVYLCASSFSDRLNTEAFFGQGTRLTVV.

The gene calls are TRBV15 and TRBJ2-6; D might be TRBD2 (6 bases). Germline V gene lookup returns CDR1 LNHNV and CDR2 YYDKDF (reference sequence). The CDR3 is 19 residues long. V shed 0 bases and J shed 2 bases, with 17 bases lying between them. CDR3 loop: CATSRDLPGRGAGANVLTF. In DNA, the CDR3 is TGTGCCACCAGCAGAGATCTCCCAGGGCGGGGCGCTGGGGCCAACGTCCTGACTTTC.

This clone was found a few times. The rearrangement links TRBV2 to TRBJ1-1; no firm D call. Trimming removed 6 bases from V and 1 base from J, with 9 bases in between. The CDR3 is 13 amino acids. The germline CDR1 and CDR2 sequences are SNHLY and FYNNEI. CDR3 DNA sequence: TGTGCCAGCAGCGCGAGATGGAACACTGAAGCTTTCTTT. Residues: CASSARWNTEAFF.

There are a few counts of this clone. The chain employs TRBV9 and TRBJ2-1, with 11 bases lining up with TRBD2. CDR1 is SGDLS, CDR2 YYNGEE, per germline. The CDR3 loop spans 16 amino acids. Trimming at V came to 4 bases and at J to 4 bases, leaving 7 bases not matched to a gene. The DNA of the CDR3 is TGTGCCAGCAGCCCCCCCGGGACTAGCGGATACAATGAGCAGTTCTTC. Its translation is CASSPPGTSGYNEQFF.

The chain couples TRBV2 to TRBJ1-5; a possible D gene is TRBD1 (6 bases). The V gene's germline CDR1 is SNHLY and CDR2 FYNNEI. There are 16 residues in the CDR3. Trimming stripped 0 bases from V and 6 bases from J, with 15 bases between. The CDR3 sequence is CASSEAGLQGGQPQHF. The CDR3 bases are TGTGCCAGCAGTGAAGCGGGCCTACAGGGCGGTCAGCCCCAGCATTTT. The full variable domain, its missing parts supplied by reference TRBV2 and TRBJ1-5, is EPEVTQTPSHQVTQMGQEVILRCVPISNHLYFYWYRQILGQKVEFLVSFYNNEISEKSEIFDDQFSVERPDGSNFTLKIRSTKLEDSAMYFCASSEAGLQGGQPQHFGDGTRLSIL.

This chain joins TRBV4-1 and TRBJ1-3; 11 nucleotides align to TRBD1. Germline assignment: CDR1 MGHRA and CDR2 YSYEKL. The CDR3 is 22 residues long. V trimming: 1 base; J trimming: 7 bases; junction bases outside the gene matches: 24. The CDR3 protein is CASSQGLTKAGTGGVRRNTIYF. Here the CDR3 DNA reads TGCGCCAGCAGCCAAGGGCTAACGAAGGCCGGGACAGGGGGAGTTAGACGGAACACCATATATTTT.

The V gene is TRBV19, the J gene TRBJ1-1, with TRBD1 matching 7 bases. From germline, CDR1 is LNHDA and CDR2 SQIVND (reference sequence). The CDR3 has 16 residues. J was trimmed by 7 bases and V by 4 bases; bases with no gene match: 15. The CDR3 loop reads CASSTKEGARMNEAFF. The CDR3 region has the DNA TGTGCCAGTAGTACTAAAGAGGGGGCGAGAATGAATGAAGCTTTCTTT.

The J gene is TRBJ1-5, the V gene TRBV28; 10 bases are shared with TRBD1. CDR3 size: 16 residues. V shed 6 bases, J shed 7 bases, and the junction held 12 bases outside the gene matches. Germline V lookup: CDR1 MDHEN, CDR2 SYDVKM. As DNA, the CDR3 is TGTGCCAGCAGGGGGTCGACAGGGGGCATGGGGCAGCCCCAGCATTTT. Protein product: CASRGSTGGMGQPQHF.

This clone was observed once. CDR3 sequence reads: CASIRGMGETEAFF. CDR3 coding DNA: TGTGCCAGCATCCGGGGGATGGGGGAAACTGAAGCTTTCTTT. The chain recombines TRBV6-5 with TRBJ1-1; D possibly corresponds to TRBD1 (5 bases). CDR3 length: 14 amino acids. Germline assignment: CDR1 MNHEY and CDR2 SVGAGI. V gave up 7 bases and J gave up 5 bases, with 17 bases separating them.

The rearrangement uses TRBV3-1 (or the pseudogene TRBV3-2) and TRBJ2-3; D is perhaps TRBD2 (5 bases). Germline values: CDR1 LGHDT, CDR2 YNNKEL (reference sequence). The CDR3 sequence is 15 residues long. Deletions cut 4 bases from V and 4 bases from J, with 15 bases between. CDR3 sequence: CASSLLFERADTQYF. The DNA for the CDR3 is TGTGCCAGCAGCCTGCTTTTTGAGAGGGCAGATACGCAGTATTTT.